Listed below are T cell receptor beta chains from one sample, sequenced in a study of Ad26.COV2.S vaccination and SARS-CoV-2 variants. Sequencing was performed with immunoSEQ multiplex PCR; in TCRdb, only in-frame clones are kept and a portion is missing. Of approximately 300,000 clones listed, around four fifths are singletons. This specimen was peripheral blood, taken in a trial of Ad26.COV2.S vaccine versus placebo. The receptors come from a person between 18 and 65 years old who received the Ad26.COV2.S COVID-19 vaccine or a placebo. Each CDR3 is given with its conserved first and last residue. A D gene is named only where the DNA matches it firmly. A clone size is listed for some rows: how often the clone was seen (once, few, many), or a class if it is expanded.

CDR3 DNA: TGTGCCAGCACTCGGGACACTGTCACAGATACGCAGTATTTT
CDR3 protein: CASTRDTVTDTQYF
clone size: .
J gene: TRBJ2-3
D gene: .
V gene: TRBV6-5

CDR3 DNA: TGTGCCAGCAGCCAGGGGCGGGGGGTACCGAGGAAGACCCAGTACTTC
CDR3 protein: CASSQGRGVPRKTQYF
clone size: once
J gene: TRBJ2-5
D gene: TRBD2
V gene: TRBV3-1/TRBV3-2

CDR3 DNA: TGTGCCAGCAGTTCGACACCGGGGCCTTCGGAGCCCCAGCATTTT
CDR3 protein: CASSSTPGPSEPQHF
clone size: .
J gene: TRBJ1-5
D gene: .
V gene: TRBV28

CDR3 DNA: TGTGCCAGCAGCCCAACGGTGAACACTGAAGCTTTCTTT
CDR3 protein: CASSPTVNTEAFF
clone size: .
J gene: TRBJ1-1
D gene: .
V gene: TRBV6-5

CDR3 DNA: TGTGCCAGCAGTCCGAATAAAGGACGGAGCACTGAAGCTTTCTTT
CDR3 protein: CASSPNKGRSTEAFF
clone size: .
J gene: TRBJ1-1
D gene: .
V gene: TRBV28

CDR3 DNA: TGTGCCAGCAGCTTAGGGCAGGATAGCTATGGCTACACCTTC
CDR3 protein: CASSLGQDSYGYTF
clone size: .
J gene: TRBJ1-2
D gene: .
V gene: TRBV7-8

CDR3 DNA: TGTGCCAGCAGACAAGGGGGGGGATACGAGCAGTACTTC
CDR3 protein: CASRQGGGYEQYF
clone size: .
J gene: TRBJ2-7
D gene: .
V gene: TRBV28

CDR3 DNA: TGTGCCACCAGTGGGCATTTGAACACCGGGGAGCTGTTTTTT
CDR3 protein: CATSGHLNTGELFF
clone size: .
J gene: TRBJ2-2
D gene: .
V gene: TRBV24-1

CDR3 DNA: TGTGCCACCAGTGACGGCAGGGGGCACGATGGCTACACCTTC
CDR3 protein: CATSDGRGHDGYTF
clone size: .
J gene: TRBJ1-2
D gene: TRBD1
V gene: TRBV24-1

CDR3 DNA: TGTGCCAGCTCACCAACCCTCACTGAAGCTTTCTTT
CDR3 protein: CASSPTLTEAFF
clone size: .
J gene: TRBJ1-1
D gene: .
V gene: TRBV18

CDR3 DNA: TGTGCCATCAGTACTAGCGGGGCCTACGAGCAGTACTTC
CDR3 protein: CAISTSGAYEQYF
clone size: .
J gene: TRBJ2-7
D gene: TRBD2
V gene: TRBV10-3

CDR3 DNA: TGTGCCAGCAGCTTAGGGTGGCGAGAGCAGTTCTTC
CDR3 protein: CASSLGWREQFF
clone size: few
J gene: TRBJ2-1
D gene: .
V gene: TRBV7-2

CDR3 DNA: TGCGCCAGCAGCTTGGCCCAAGGCTCTGGAAACACCATATATTTT
CDR3 protein: CASSLAQGSGNTIYF
clone size: .
J gene: TRBJ1-3
D gene: .
V gene: TRBV5-1

CDR3 DNA: TGTGCCAGCAGTTTGAGGGCGGGATACGAGCAGTACTTC
CDR3 protein: CASSLRAGYEQYF
clone size: once
J gene: TRBJ2-7
D gene: .
V gene: TRBV27

CDR3 DNA: TGTGCCACTGGACGGAATTCACCCCTCCACTTT
CDR3 protein: CATGRNSPLHF
clone size: .
J gene: TRBJ1-6
D gene: .
V gene: TRBV28

CDR3 DNA: TGCAGCGTCGAGACGGTAGTTAACTATGGCTACACCTTC
CDR3 protein: CSVETVVNYGYTF
clone size: .
J gene: TRBJ1-2
D gene: .
V gene: TRBV29-1